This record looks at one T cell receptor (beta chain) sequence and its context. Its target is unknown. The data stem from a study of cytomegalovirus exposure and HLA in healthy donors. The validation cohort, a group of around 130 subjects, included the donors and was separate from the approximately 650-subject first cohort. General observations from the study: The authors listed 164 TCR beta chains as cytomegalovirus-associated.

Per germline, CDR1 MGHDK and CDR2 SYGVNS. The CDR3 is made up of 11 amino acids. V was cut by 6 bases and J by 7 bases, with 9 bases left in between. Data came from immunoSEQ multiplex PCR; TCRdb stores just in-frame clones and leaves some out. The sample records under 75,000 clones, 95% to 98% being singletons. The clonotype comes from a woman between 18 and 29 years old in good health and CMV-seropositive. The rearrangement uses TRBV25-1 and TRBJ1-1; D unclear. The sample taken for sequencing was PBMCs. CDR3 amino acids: CASSDSGEAFF. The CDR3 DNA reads TGTGCCAGCAGCGACTCGGGTGAAGCTTTCTTT.